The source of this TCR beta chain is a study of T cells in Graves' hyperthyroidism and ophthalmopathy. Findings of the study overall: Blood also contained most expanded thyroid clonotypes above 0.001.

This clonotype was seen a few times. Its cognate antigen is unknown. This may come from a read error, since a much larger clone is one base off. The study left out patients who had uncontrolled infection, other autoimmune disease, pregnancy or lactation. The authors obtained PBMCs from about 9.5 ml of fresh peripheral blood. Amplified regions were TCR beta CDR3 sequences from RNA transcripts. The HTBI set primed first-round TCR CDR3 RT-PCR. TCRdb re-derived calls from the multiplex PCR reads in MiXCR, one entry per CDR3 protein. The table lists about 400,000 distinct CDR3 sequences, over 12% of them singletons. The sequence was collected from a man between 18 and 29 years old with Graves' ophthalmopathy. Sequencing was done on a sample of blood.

The CDR3 protein is CASSPGQGRYCGYTF. For the CDR3, the DNA is TGCGCCAGCAGCCCTGGACAGGGGAGGTACTGTGGCTACACCTTC. This chain uses TRBV5-1 with TRBJ1-2; 9 positions agree with TRBD1. CDR1 and CDR2 from the germline V gene are SGHRS and YFSETQ. V lost 4 bases, J lost 7 bases, and 11 bases stayed unmatched. This CDR3 contains 15 residues.